These 4 T cell receptor beta chains originate from one sample sequenced in a study of cytomegalovirus exposure and HLA in healthy donors. PCR used 60 Vbeta primers and 13 Jbeta primers. Here immunoSEQ multiplex PCR was the method, and the copy in TCRdb shows in-frame clones only, minus some. This sample yields 110,000 or so clones, of which 77% are seen a single time; under 6.5% belongs to the top ten. The sequenced material came from PBMCs. The origin of the receptors is a man between 18 and 29 years old in good health and CMV-seropositive.

This rearrangement joins TRBV4-1 to TRBJ2-1, with 15 bases that match TRBD2. CDR1 is MGHRA, CDR2 YSYEKL, per germline. Trimming at V came to 0 bases and at J to 7 bases, leaving 4 bases not matched to a gene. This CDR3 is 17 amino acids long. This CDR3 reads CASSQDSGLAGGNEQFF. The CDR3 nucleotides are TGCGCCAGCAGCCAAGACTCGGGACTAGCGGGAGGTAATGAGCAGTTCTTC.

The chain has TRBV30 and TRBJ1-2; D is unclear. Trimming pared 4 bases from V and 7 bases from J, leaving 16 bases between. Germline V gives CDR1 GTSNPN, CDR2 SVGIG (reference sequence). The CDR3 loop spans 13 amino acids. The CDR3 coding sequence is TGTGCCTGGACTACGGACGGGAGTTCTGGCTACACCTTC. Its protein is CAWTTDGSSGYTF.

The chain recombines TRBV7-3 with TRBJ2-2, with D perhaps matching TRBD2 (5 bases). The CDR3 runs 14 residues. The ends were cut back, 2 bases at V and 5 bases at J, with 9 bases in the middle. Germline-derived CDR1 and CDR2 are SGHTA and FQGTGA. CDR3 region: CASSLSSGTGELFF. CDR3 DNA sequence: TGTGCCAGCAGCTTATCGTCGGGGACCGGGGAGCTGTTTTTT.

The chain couples TRBV5-1 to TRBJ2-7; 9 bases align to TRBD1. The CDR3 loop spans 14 amino acids. The germline V gene encodes CDR1 SGHRS and CDR2 YFSETQ. After removal of 2 bases from V and 6 bases from J, the junction contained 6 bases not matched to a gene. The CDR3 DNA follows: TGCGCCAGCAGCTTCCGGGACAGGGTAGGCGAGCAGTACTTC. Translating gives CASSFRDRVGEQYF. Looking up the rest from reference TRBV5-1 and TRBJ2-7 gives the full variable domain: KAGVTQTPRYLIKTRGQQVTLSCSPISGHRSVSWYQQTPGQGLQFLFEYFSETQRNKGNFPGRFSGRQFSNSRSEMNVSTLELGDSALYLCASSFRDRVGEQYFGPGTRLTVT.